The present T cell receptor beta chain was sequenced within a study of T cell responses to AZD1222 COVID-19 vaccine. Here immunoSEQ multiplex PCR was the method, and the copy in TCRdb shows in-frame clones only, minus some. The data show about 120,000 clones, about nine tenths seen once. As regards this clone: What it recognizes is unknown.

CDR1 is KGHSH, CDR2 LQKENI, per germline. J was trimmed by 4 bases and V by 3 bases; bases with no gene match: 8. The CDR3 has 16 amino acids. Findings and caveats of the study: Researchers report vaccine-associated CD4 TCRs spanning spike, with dominance at 160-218 and 743-854.

The rearrangement links TRBV18 to TRBJ2-1; 8 bases match TRBD2. This TCR came from an adult in good health. Sample: peripheral blood, taken on day 0 of AZD1222 vaccination. The CDR3: CASSPSSGSRYNEQFF. The CDR3, as DNA: TGTGCCAGCTCACCCTCGAGCGGGAGCCGTTACAATGAGCAGTTCTTC.